Listed below are T cell receptor beta chains from one sample, sequenced in a study of beta chain features in type 1 diabetes. The data were produced by immunoSEQ multiplex PCR, yet TCRdb's version contains in-frame clones alone and is incomplete. The table records 300,000 to 350,000 clones, 9.3% of them present only once. The sample consisted of central memory CD4+ T cells from blood. The receptors come from a man under 40 with type 1 diabetes. CDR3s include the opening cysteine and the closing phenylalanine or tryptophan. A D gene is named only where the DNA matches it firmly. A row's size may be missing; if present it is once, few, many or a size class.

CASSYSQGPFYGYTF | TGTGCCAGCAGCTATTCACAGGGGCCGTTCTATGGCTACACCTTC | TRBV2 | TRBD1 | TRBJ1-2 | few
CASSLGSRDEQYF | TGTGCCAGCAGCTTAGGGAGCCGGGACGAGCAGTACTTC | TRBV7-9 | - | TRBJ2-7 | few
CASRKGEVWTRVYEQYF | TGTGCCAGCAGAAAAGGCGAGGTGTGGACGAGGGTCTACGAGCAGTACTTC | TRBV7-2 | - | TRBJ2-7 | -
CASSLWGRRLGEQFF | TGTGCCAGCAGCTTGTGGGGGCGCCGATTAGGAGAGCAGTTCTTC | TRBV5-6 | - | TRBJ2-1 | few
CASSFGLRGSGNTIYF | TGTGCCAGCAGCTTCGGGCTTAGAGGGTCTGGAAACACCATATATTTT | TRBV7-2 | - | TRBJ1-3 | -
CASSPRSGQNANYGYTF | TGTGCCAGCAGCCCTCGATCCGGGCAGAACGCTAACTATGGCTACACCTTC | TRBV7-2 | - | TRBJ1-2 | many
CASSYSGTENGYGYTF | TGTGCCAGCAGTTACTCGGGGACAGAGAACGGCTATGGCTACACCTTC | TRBV6-5 | TRBD1 | TRBJ1-2 | -
CASSPRSGGPLMNTEAFF | TGTGCCAGCTCACCCCGATCGGGAGGCCCGCTCATGAACACTGAAGCTTTCTTT | TRBV18 | - | TRBJ1-1 | -
CASSLLGGGDTQYF | TGTGCCAGCAGCTTACTGGGGGGAGGGGATACGCAGTATTTT | TRBV11-3 | TRBD2 | TRBJ2-3 | -
CASSQEYNSPLHF | TGTGCCAGCAGCCAAGAGTATAATTCACCCCTCCACTTT | TRBV14 | - | TRBJ1-6 | many
CASSPEDRKNYGYTF | TGTGCCAGCTCACCAGAGGACAGGAAGAACTATGGCTACACCTTC | TRBV18 | TRBD1 | TRBJ1-2 | few